The T cell receptor (beta chain) under discussion was sequenced for a study of blood T cells in healthy people across ages. Whole-study results and caveats: Older age coincided with a roughly linear decline in TCR beta diversity per million T cells.

V lost 8 bases, J lost 3 bases, and 13 bases lay in between. The CDR3 is 13 residues long. Each sample gave at least 6 million isolated PBMCs. Per sample, at least 5 micrograms of total RNA were extracted. A note on this clonotype: What it recognizes is unknown.

Together with a sample-barcoded 5' primer, a J-beta primer mix was included in a second PCR lasting about 7 to 12 cycles. TCRdb reprocessed the 5' RACE reads with MiXCR, giving one entry per CDR3 protein. The data hold some 800,000 distinct CDR3 sequences, with more than 40% observed a single time. Sequencing was carried out using blood. V usage is TRBV12-3 or TRBV12-4 and J usage is TRBJ2-5, with D perhaps given as TRBD1 or TRBD2 (5 bases each). The clonotype comes from a man aged 55 to 70 in good health. DNA for the CDR3: TGTGCCAGCCGCCGGGACGGCAAAGAGACCCAGTACTTC. It translates to CASRRDGKETQYF.